This T cell receptor beta chain was captured in a study of cytomegalovirus exposure and HLA in healthy donors. Whole-study findings and limits: The study flagged around 150 TCR beta chains as cytomegalovirus-associated.

Germline V gene sequence: CDR1 SGDLS, CDR2 YYNGEE. V lost 0 bases, J lost 8 bases, and 12 bases stayed unmatched. The CDR3 has 18 residues. For this clone: Its specificity is not known.

PCR was performed using 60 Vbeta and 13 Jbeta primers. Clones were read by immunoSEQ multiplex PCR, and TCRdb kept only the in-frame ones, dropping some. The top ten clones hold about 1.9% of a sample with roughly 120,000 clones, roughly 14% of them seen once. The chain uses TRBV9 and TRBJ2-1, with 12 bases fitting TRBD2. Input material: PBMCs. This sequence originates from a woman aged 18-29 years in good health and CMV-seronegative. DNA for the CDR3: TGTGCCAGCAGCGTAGTCCGACTAGCGGGAGTTTTGATCGATGAGCAGTTCTTC. It specifies CASSVVRLAGVLIDEQFF.